The 5 T cell receptor beta chains below all came from one sample that was sequenced in a study of blood T cell repertoires in COVID-19. Libraries were prepared by immunoSEQ multiplex PCR; TCRdb keeps only in-frame clonotypes and omits some of them. The data show around 72,000 clones, with roughly 86% seen just once and 25% to 35% held by the top ten. Material: peripheral blood. These receptors originate from a man in his fifties or sixties with acute or convalescent COVID-19.

This clone has just a few counts. This sequence joins TRBV27 and TRBJ1-1, with unresolved D. There are 13 residues in the CDR3. Germline values: CDR1 MNHEY, CDR2 SMNVEV (reference sequence). Trimming removed 8 bases at V and 0 bases at J, with 10 bases between. The CDR3, as DNA: TGTGCCAGCGCAGGAGGGATGAACACTGAAGCTTTCTTT. Translating gives CASAGGMNTEAFF.

In DNA, the CDR3 is TGTGCCAGTAGTATAGCGGCAGGGGGCTTCTACGAGCAGTACTTC. This gives the protein CASSIAAGGFYEQYF. This sequence joins TRBV19 and TRBJ2-7, with 8 positions matching TRBD1. The CDR3 is 15 residues long. The V gene end was trimmed by 1 base and the J gene end by 3 bases; junction bases not matched to a gene: 5. Per the germline V gene, CDR1 is LNHDA and CDR2 is SQIVND (reference sequence).

This clone occurred once. The chain uses TRBV2 and TRBJ1-5; 7 nucleotides match TRBD1. Germline loops: CDR1 SNHLY, CDR2 FYNNEI. This CDR3 is 15 amino acids long. V gave up 3 bases and J gave up 3 bases; unmatched junction bases: 5. This CDR3 reads CASSETGMNNQPQHF. CDR3 bases: TGTGCCAGCAGTGAGACAGGGATGAACAATCAGCCCCAGCATTTT.

This clone was observed once. The V gene is TRBV7-6, the J gene TRBJ1-6; tentative D call: TRBD1 (5 bases). Trimming cost V 0 bases and J 5 bases, with 8 bases left between them. The germline V gene encodes CDR1 SGHVS and CDR2 FNYEAQ. The CDR3 has 15 residues. This chain's CDR3 is CASSLAGGDNSPLHF. CDR3 DNA sequence: TGTGCCAGCAGCTTAGCGGGGGGGGATAATTCACCCCTCCACTTT. The whole variable domain, remainder taken from reference TRBV7-6 and TRBJ1-6, is GAGVSQSPRYKVTKRGQDVALRCDPISGHVSLYWYRQALGQGPEFLTYFNYEAQQDKSGLPNDRFSAERPEGSISTLTIQRTEQRDSAMYRCASSLAGGDNSPLHFGNGTRLTVT.

The rearrangement joins TRBV6-5 to TRBJ1-1; maybe TRBD1 (6 bases). The germline V and J ends were trimmed by 7 bases and 4 bases, with 19 bases remaining between them. Germline-derived CDR1 and CDR2 are MNHEY and SVGAGI. CDR3 length: 15 amino acids. The CDR3 reads CASKGQQGAATEAFF. For the CDR3, the DNA is TGTGCCAGCAAGGGCCAACAGGGTGCCGCCACTGAAGCTTTCTTT.